The sequence of this T cell receptor beta chain was determined in a study of T-cell memory formation after mild COVID-19. Germline CDR1 DFQATT, CDR2 SNEGSKA (reference sequence). CDR3 length equals 14 residues. The J segment lost 2 bases and the V segment lost 6 bases, leaving 9 bases of the junction unmatched. In this sample, this clonotype turned up a few times. Antigen unknown. Barcoded TCR alpha and TCR beta cDNA libraries with UMIs came from 5'RACE using constant-segment primers. TCRdb re-called the 5' RACE reads through MiXCR, storing one row per CDR3 protein. The sample lists around 390,000 distinct CDR3 sequences; roughly 15% were seen once. Study results and limitations: Day 15 to 85 contracting clones showed balanced CD4/CD8; day 15 to 37 expanders favored CD4+. Contracting CD4+ clones lay largely in CM and EM, with CD8+ ones residing in EMRA.

The chain joins TRBV20-1 to TRBJ1-2; 7 positions agree with TRBD1. The sample was PBMCs or a T cell subset sorted from them (not recorded which). The TCR sequence derives from a man aged 18 to 30 who had mild COVID-19 (a few samples of this study predate the infection). Cell type and time point are not known. This chain's CDR3 is CSAPTGIGNYGYTF. CDR3 in DNA: TGCAGTGCGCCGACAGGGATAGGGAACTATGGCTACACCTTC.